Presented here are 29 T cell receptor beta chains from one specimen sequenced in a study of shared clonotypes between healthy human individuals. Sequenced by immunoSEQ multiplex PCR; TCRdb stores in-frame clones only, minus some. The sample lists approximately 1.5 million clones, approximately 98.5% occurring once. The sequencing sample was made of naive CD4+ T cells sorted from blood. The subset denotes: CD45RA+ positively selected. The source of these receptors is a man aged 30 to 45 in good health.

The genes are TRBV27 and TRBJ2-7, with D tentatively TRBD1 (6 bases). CDR1 and CDR2 (germline): MNHEY, SMNVEV (reference sequence). CDR3 length equals 12 residues. V was pared by 5 bases and J by 7 bases, with 12 bases between. The CDR3 nucleotides read TGTGCCAGCAGTCCGAGGACAGCGGAGCAGTACTTC. Amino acid sequence: CASSPRTAEQYF.

The J gene is TRBJ2-3, the V gene TRBV7-3; D is possibly TRBD1 (5 bases). The germline V gene has CDR1 SGHTA and CDR2 FQGTGA. Trimming shortened V by 3 bases and J by 6 bases, and 13 bases separated the two germline ends. There are 14 residues in the CDR3. DNA for the CDR3: TGTGCCAGCAGCTTTAACCCAGGGCCCGATACGCAGTATTTT. This codes for CASSFNPGPDTQYF.

V gene TRBV9 combines with J gene TRBJ2-7; 14 positions agree with TRBD2. J lost 4 bases, V lost 4 bases, and 10 bases had no gene match. The CDR3 spans 17 residues. The germline gives CDR1 SGDLS, CDR2 YYNGEE. The CDR3 spells CASSPWGLAGARYEQYF. CDR3 DNA: TGTGCCAGCAGCCCTTGGGGACTAGCGGGAGCGAGGTACGAGCAGTACTTC. The full variable domain, completed using reference TRBV9 and TRBJ2-7, is DSGVTQTPKHLITATGQRVTLRCSPRSGDLSVYWYQQSLDQGLQFLIQYYNGEERAKGNILERFSAQQFPDLHSELNLSSLELGDSALYFCASSPWGLAGARYEQYFGPGTRLTVT.

In this sample, this clone turned up once. The J gene is TRBJ2-5, the V gene TRBV18; 11 bases are shared with TRBD2. The CDR3 runs 18 residues. Trimming removed 1 base from V and 4 bases from J; junction bases left unmatched: 11. The germline CDR1 and CDR2 sequences are KGHSH and LQKENI. The CDR3 DNA sequence: TGTGCCAGCTCACCACGAGGGCTAGCGGGAGGTCGTGGAGAGACCCAGTACTTC. Residues: CASSPRGLAGGRGETQYF.

V gene TRBV10-2 combines with J gene TRBJ1-1, with TRBD1 matching over 7 bases. There are 15 residues in the CDR3. From germline, CDR1 is WSHSY and CDR2 SAAADI. J lost 1 base, V lost 3 bases, and 5 bases had no gene match. Written as DNA, the CDR3 is TGCGCCAGCAGTGACCTAGGGGGCAGGAACACTGAAGCTTTCTTT. Protein: CASSDLGGRNTEAFF.

The chain recombines TRBV7-9 with TRBJ2-7, with D unclear. This CDR3 is 13 amino acids long. Trimming pared 3 bases from V and 0 bases from J, leaving 6 bases between. The germline CDR1 and CDR2 sequences are SEHNR and FQNEAQ (reference sequence). CDR3 amino acids: CASSFRISYEQYF. The CDR3 bases are TGTGCCAGCAGCTTTCGTATCTCCTACGAGCAGTACTTC.

On this clone: Sequence at one end of the junction differs from germline and may be a read error. This chain connects TRBV28 to TRBJ2-7; perhaps TRBD1 as D (6 bases). The CDR3 runs to 11 residues. The V gene's germline CDR1 is MDHEN and CDR2 SYDVKM. The CDR3 is CASSSLRDTLF. The CDR3 coding sequence is TGTGCCAGCAGTTCACTACGGGACACTCTTTTC.

This chain joins TRBV2 and TRBJ2-1; 13 positions agree with TRBD2. V shed 6 bases and J 0 bases; nucleotides not matched to a gene: 8. This CDR3 is built from 18 residues. Per the germline V gene, CDR1 is SNHLY and CDR2 is FYNNEI. CDR3 in DNA: TGTGCCAGCAGCGCCGGGACTAGCGGGATTCTCTCCTACAATGAGCAGTTCTTC. Its protein product is CASSAGTSGILSYNEQFF.

A remark on this clone: This CDR3 is also generated by other DNA sequences in the sample. The gene calls are TRBV30 and TRBJ1-5, with TRBD1 matching 10 bases. The CDR3 is made up of 13 amino acids. Per the germline V gene, CDR1 is GTSNPN and CDR2 is SVGIG (reference sequence). V lost 3 bases and J lost 5; bases outside the gene matches: 1. The CDR3 region is CAWSGTGDQPQHF. The CDR3 coding sequence is TGTGCCTGGAGCGGGACAGGGGATCAGCCCCAGCATTTT.

The chain couples TRBV28 to TRBJ2-7; D gene uncertain. Germline values: CDR1 MDHEN, CDR2 SYDVKM. Trimming took 3 bases from V and 3 from J, leaving 12 bases between them. This CDR3 region has 14 residues. DNA for the CDR3: TGTGCCAGCAGTTTGACCGGCCCGATCTACGAGCAGTACTTC. Its translation: CASSLTGPIYEQYF.

The chain has TRBV19 and TRBJ1-2, with D hard to call. CDR3 length equals 14 residues. In germline, CDR1 is LNHDA, CDR2 SQIVND (reference sequence). Trimming left V 3 bases short and J 4 bases short, with 12 bases between. CDR3 bases: TGTGCCAGTAGTATCCTCACAGACTTCTATGGCTACACCTTC. Protein: CASSILTDFYGYTF.

The chain links TRBV6-5 to TRBJ2-1; D might be TRBD1 or TRBD2, each matching 7 bases. The CDR3 contains 14 residues. Germline V lookup: CDR1 MNHEY, CDR2 SVGAGI. Between the trimmed V and J ends, which lost 7 bases and 7 bases, there was a span of 17 bases. The DNA for the CDR3 is TGTGCCAGCACCTCAGGGGGGGGCGTAAATGAGCAGTTCTTC. Translating gives CASTSGGGVNEQFF.

J is TRBJ2-2 and V is TRBV18; D is unclear. V lost 0 bases, J lost 1 base, and 6 bases lay in between. The CDR3 loop spans 15 amino acids. Per the germline V gene, CDR1 is KGHSH and CDR2 is LQKENI. The chain's CDR3 is CASSPPNRNTGELFF. In DNA, the CDR3 is TGTGCCAGCTCACCACCGAACAGGAACACCGGGGAGCTGTTTTTT.

The rearrangement uses TRBV28 and TRBJ2-7; D tentatively reads TRBD1 or TRBD2 (6 bases each). The CDR3 is made up of 14 amino acids. The V gene's germline CDR1 is MDHEN and CDR2 SYDVKM. V was clipped by 6 bases and J by 3 bases, with 15 bases between them. CDR3 region: CASRPPGGHYEQYF. CDR3 coding DNA: TGTGCCAGCAGACCCCCTGGGGGGCACTACGAGCAGTACTTC.

The J gene is TRBJ2-7, the V gene TRBV19; 7 bases agree with TRBD1. The CDR3 is 17 residues long. Germline V CDR1 and CDR2: LNHDA, SQIVND (reference sequence). V was clipped by 4 bases and J by 4 bases; unmatched bases: 16. The CDR3 DNA follows: TGTGCCAGTAGTACAAGGACAGGATCCCTCGTGGGGTACGAGCAGTACTTC. Translating gives CASSTRTGSLVGYEQYF.

To note about this clone: The same CDR3 is also encoded by other DNA sequences in this sample. This chain joins TRBV6-1 and TRBJ2-7; D remains ambiguous. The germline V gene encodes CDR1 MNHNS and CDR2 SASEGT. The CDR3 runs to 12 residues. The V and J ends lost 1 base and 3 bases respectively, with 4 bases between them. The CDR3 sequence: CASSEGGYEQYF. DNA for the CDR3: TGTGCCAGCAGTGAAGGCGGCTACGAGCAGTACTTC.

This sequence joins TRBV7-6 and TRBJ2-5; 8 nucleotides agree with TRBD1. Germline V gene sequence: CDR1 SGHVS, CDR2 FNYEAQ. V dropped 6 bases and J dropped 1; count of bases not matched to a gene: 10. CDR3 length: 16 residues. CDR3 in DNA: TGTGCCAGCAGTCACTGGCCCCAGGGGGCCCAAGAGACCCAGTACTTC. This codes for CASSHWPQGAQETQYF.

The chain links TRBV27 to TRBJ2-3; 10 bases agree with TRBD2. The CDR3 runs 15 residues. V shed 8 bases and J 5 bases; nucleotides not matched to a gene: 10. Germline CDR1 is MNHEY and CDR2 is SMNVEV (reference sequence). The CDR3 reads CASLRAGGPQDTQYF. CDR3 nucleotides: TGTGCCAGCCTTCGAGCGGGAGGGCCGCAAGATACGCAGTATTTT.

This chain links TRBV7-8 with TRBJ2-2; D remains ambiguous. CDR1 and CDR2 (germline): SGHVS, FQNEAQ. The CDR3 length is 12 residues. V dropped 5 bases and J dropped 7 bases, with 8 bases sitting between them. The CDR3 DNA reads TGTGCCAGCAGCCTATTTAACGGGGAGCTGTTTTTT. Translated, it gives CASSLFNGELFF.

V is TRBV18 and J is TRBJ2-5; D tentatively reads TRBD1 or TRBD2 (6 bases each). This CDR3 has 18 amino acids. CDR1 is KGHSH, CDR2 LQKENI, per germline. V was cut by 3 bases and J by 5 bases, with 25 bases left in between. The DNA for the CDR3 is TGTGCCAGCTCACCCGTTTTGGGGGGCCGGGTATCCCAGGAGACCCAGTACTTC. Encoded protein: CASSPVLGGRVSQETQYF.

This clone was counted a single time. The J gene is TRBJ1-1, the V gene TRBV6-1; no firm D call. V dropped 6 bases and J dropped 0 bases, with 11 bases sitting between them. The CDR3 has 14 amino acids. Germline V gives CDR1 MNHNS, CDR2 SASEGT. CDR3 DNA: TGTGCCAGCAGAATACAGAACATGAACACTGAAGCTTTCTTT. It yields the protein CASRIQNMNTEAFF.

The chain has TRBV5-1 and TRBJ2-7; 9 bases fit TRBD1. V shed 7 bases and J 3 bases; nucleotides not matched to a gene: 8. Germline V gives CDR1 SGHRS, CDR2 YFSETQ. The CDR3 has 14 amino acids. The CDR3 is CASGGTGKGYEQYF. In nucleotides, the CDR3 is TGCGCCAGCGGAGGGACAGGGAAAGGCTACGAGCAGTACTTC.

The V gene is TRBV7-9, the J gene TRBJ2-1, with 12 bases fitting TRBD2. V dropped 8 bases and J dropped 0; count of bases not matched to a gene: 8. Germline assignment: CDR1 SEHNR and CDR2 FQNEAQ (reference sequence). This CDR3 region has 17 residues. Here the CDR3 reads CASGKLAGGSSYNEQFF. CDR3 in DNA: TGTGCCAGCGGTAAACTAGCGGGAGGTAGCTCCTACAATGAGCAGTTCTTC.

J is TRBJ2-3 and V is TRBV4-1; TRBD2 aligns across 7 bases. CDR3 length: 13 amino acids. Germline values: CDR1 MGHRA, CDR2 YSYEKL. Trimming removed 6 bases from V and 2 bases from J; junction bases left unmatched: 2. CDR3 in DNA: TGCGCCAGCAGGGCGGGAGCCACAGATACGCAGTATTTT. Translating gives CASRAGATDTQYF.

This clone was detected once. V and J are TRBV27 and TRBJ2-7, with TRBD2 matching 10 bases. Germline values: CDR1 MNHEY, CDR2 SMNVEV (reference sequence). This CDR3 is built from 15 residues. The V and J ends lost 4 bases and 6 bases, in that order; junction bases with no gene match: 9. The CDR3 DNA follows: TGTGCCAGCAGTTCCCTAGCGGGAGCCGCCGCCGAGCAGTACTTC. Translating gives CASSSLAGAAAEQYF.

J is TRBJ1-5 and V is TRBV9; the D gene is possibly TRBD1 (5 bases). The CDR3 runs to 14 residues. V was clipped by 1 base and J by 7 bases, with 12 bases between them. Germline values: CDR1 SGDLS, CDR2 YYNGEE. The CDR3 protein is CASSVSGWGQPQHF. CDR3 sequence (DNA): TGTGCCAGCAGCGTATCTGGGTGGGGCCAGCCCCAGCATTTT.

V usage is TRBV7-8 and J usage is TRBJ2-1, with 7 bases lining up with TRBD1. The CDR3 contains 15 residues. Germline CDR1 is SGHVS and CDR2 is FQNEAQ. Germline trimming cut 7 bases from V and 7 bases from J; bases unmatched to any gene: 13. The CDR3 DNA is TGTGCCAGCATCAACCGGGACAGTCCCTTGAATGAGCAGTTCTTC. Protein product: CASINRDSPLNEQFF.

On this clone: Other DNA sequences in this specimen translate into the identical CDR3. The chain links TRBV18 to TRBJ2-7, with 8 nucleotides matching TRBD1. V was clipped by 3 bases and J by 2 bases; unmatched bases: 3. There are 14 residues in the CDR3. Germline values: CDR1 KGHSH, CDR2 LQKENI. CDR3 in amino acids: CASSPTGVPYEQYF. The DNA for the CDR3 is TGTGCCAGCTCACCGACAGGGGTTCCCTACGAGCAGTACTTC.

V usage is TRBV7-2 and J usage is TRBJ1-5, with unresolved D. The CDR3 is 15 residues long. Germline V gene sequence: CDR1 SGHTA, CDR2 FQGNSA. Between the trimmed V and J ends, which lost 1 base and 2 bases, there was a span of 9 bases. CDR3 sequence reads: CASSLGGIGNQPQHF. DNA for the CDR3: TGTGCCAGCAGCTTAGGAGGGATCGGCAATCAGCCCCAGCATTTT.